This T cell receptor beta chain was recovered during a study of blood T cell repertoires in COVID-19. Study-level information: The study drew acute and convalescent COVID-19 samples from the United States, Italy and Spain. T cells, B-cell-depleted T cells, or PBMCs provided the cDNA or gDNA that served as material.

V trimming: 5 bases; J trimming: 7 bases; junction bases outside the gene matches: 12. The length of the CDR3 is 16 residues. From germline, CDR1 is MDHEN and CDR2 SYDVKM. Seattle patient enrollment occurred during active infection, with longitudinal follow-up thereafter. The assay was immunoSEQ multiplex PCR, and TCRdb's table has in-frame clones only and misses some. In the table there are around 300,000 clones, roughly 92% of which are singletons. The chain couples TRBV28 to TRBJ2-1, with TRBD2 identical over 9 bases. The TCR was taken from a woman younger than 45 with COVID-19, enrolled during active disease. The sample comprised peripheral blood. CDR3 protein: CASSRSSGRGLNEQFF. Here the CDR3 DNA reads TGTGCCAGCAGTAGGAGTAGCGGGAGAGGGCTGAATGAGCAGTTCTTC.